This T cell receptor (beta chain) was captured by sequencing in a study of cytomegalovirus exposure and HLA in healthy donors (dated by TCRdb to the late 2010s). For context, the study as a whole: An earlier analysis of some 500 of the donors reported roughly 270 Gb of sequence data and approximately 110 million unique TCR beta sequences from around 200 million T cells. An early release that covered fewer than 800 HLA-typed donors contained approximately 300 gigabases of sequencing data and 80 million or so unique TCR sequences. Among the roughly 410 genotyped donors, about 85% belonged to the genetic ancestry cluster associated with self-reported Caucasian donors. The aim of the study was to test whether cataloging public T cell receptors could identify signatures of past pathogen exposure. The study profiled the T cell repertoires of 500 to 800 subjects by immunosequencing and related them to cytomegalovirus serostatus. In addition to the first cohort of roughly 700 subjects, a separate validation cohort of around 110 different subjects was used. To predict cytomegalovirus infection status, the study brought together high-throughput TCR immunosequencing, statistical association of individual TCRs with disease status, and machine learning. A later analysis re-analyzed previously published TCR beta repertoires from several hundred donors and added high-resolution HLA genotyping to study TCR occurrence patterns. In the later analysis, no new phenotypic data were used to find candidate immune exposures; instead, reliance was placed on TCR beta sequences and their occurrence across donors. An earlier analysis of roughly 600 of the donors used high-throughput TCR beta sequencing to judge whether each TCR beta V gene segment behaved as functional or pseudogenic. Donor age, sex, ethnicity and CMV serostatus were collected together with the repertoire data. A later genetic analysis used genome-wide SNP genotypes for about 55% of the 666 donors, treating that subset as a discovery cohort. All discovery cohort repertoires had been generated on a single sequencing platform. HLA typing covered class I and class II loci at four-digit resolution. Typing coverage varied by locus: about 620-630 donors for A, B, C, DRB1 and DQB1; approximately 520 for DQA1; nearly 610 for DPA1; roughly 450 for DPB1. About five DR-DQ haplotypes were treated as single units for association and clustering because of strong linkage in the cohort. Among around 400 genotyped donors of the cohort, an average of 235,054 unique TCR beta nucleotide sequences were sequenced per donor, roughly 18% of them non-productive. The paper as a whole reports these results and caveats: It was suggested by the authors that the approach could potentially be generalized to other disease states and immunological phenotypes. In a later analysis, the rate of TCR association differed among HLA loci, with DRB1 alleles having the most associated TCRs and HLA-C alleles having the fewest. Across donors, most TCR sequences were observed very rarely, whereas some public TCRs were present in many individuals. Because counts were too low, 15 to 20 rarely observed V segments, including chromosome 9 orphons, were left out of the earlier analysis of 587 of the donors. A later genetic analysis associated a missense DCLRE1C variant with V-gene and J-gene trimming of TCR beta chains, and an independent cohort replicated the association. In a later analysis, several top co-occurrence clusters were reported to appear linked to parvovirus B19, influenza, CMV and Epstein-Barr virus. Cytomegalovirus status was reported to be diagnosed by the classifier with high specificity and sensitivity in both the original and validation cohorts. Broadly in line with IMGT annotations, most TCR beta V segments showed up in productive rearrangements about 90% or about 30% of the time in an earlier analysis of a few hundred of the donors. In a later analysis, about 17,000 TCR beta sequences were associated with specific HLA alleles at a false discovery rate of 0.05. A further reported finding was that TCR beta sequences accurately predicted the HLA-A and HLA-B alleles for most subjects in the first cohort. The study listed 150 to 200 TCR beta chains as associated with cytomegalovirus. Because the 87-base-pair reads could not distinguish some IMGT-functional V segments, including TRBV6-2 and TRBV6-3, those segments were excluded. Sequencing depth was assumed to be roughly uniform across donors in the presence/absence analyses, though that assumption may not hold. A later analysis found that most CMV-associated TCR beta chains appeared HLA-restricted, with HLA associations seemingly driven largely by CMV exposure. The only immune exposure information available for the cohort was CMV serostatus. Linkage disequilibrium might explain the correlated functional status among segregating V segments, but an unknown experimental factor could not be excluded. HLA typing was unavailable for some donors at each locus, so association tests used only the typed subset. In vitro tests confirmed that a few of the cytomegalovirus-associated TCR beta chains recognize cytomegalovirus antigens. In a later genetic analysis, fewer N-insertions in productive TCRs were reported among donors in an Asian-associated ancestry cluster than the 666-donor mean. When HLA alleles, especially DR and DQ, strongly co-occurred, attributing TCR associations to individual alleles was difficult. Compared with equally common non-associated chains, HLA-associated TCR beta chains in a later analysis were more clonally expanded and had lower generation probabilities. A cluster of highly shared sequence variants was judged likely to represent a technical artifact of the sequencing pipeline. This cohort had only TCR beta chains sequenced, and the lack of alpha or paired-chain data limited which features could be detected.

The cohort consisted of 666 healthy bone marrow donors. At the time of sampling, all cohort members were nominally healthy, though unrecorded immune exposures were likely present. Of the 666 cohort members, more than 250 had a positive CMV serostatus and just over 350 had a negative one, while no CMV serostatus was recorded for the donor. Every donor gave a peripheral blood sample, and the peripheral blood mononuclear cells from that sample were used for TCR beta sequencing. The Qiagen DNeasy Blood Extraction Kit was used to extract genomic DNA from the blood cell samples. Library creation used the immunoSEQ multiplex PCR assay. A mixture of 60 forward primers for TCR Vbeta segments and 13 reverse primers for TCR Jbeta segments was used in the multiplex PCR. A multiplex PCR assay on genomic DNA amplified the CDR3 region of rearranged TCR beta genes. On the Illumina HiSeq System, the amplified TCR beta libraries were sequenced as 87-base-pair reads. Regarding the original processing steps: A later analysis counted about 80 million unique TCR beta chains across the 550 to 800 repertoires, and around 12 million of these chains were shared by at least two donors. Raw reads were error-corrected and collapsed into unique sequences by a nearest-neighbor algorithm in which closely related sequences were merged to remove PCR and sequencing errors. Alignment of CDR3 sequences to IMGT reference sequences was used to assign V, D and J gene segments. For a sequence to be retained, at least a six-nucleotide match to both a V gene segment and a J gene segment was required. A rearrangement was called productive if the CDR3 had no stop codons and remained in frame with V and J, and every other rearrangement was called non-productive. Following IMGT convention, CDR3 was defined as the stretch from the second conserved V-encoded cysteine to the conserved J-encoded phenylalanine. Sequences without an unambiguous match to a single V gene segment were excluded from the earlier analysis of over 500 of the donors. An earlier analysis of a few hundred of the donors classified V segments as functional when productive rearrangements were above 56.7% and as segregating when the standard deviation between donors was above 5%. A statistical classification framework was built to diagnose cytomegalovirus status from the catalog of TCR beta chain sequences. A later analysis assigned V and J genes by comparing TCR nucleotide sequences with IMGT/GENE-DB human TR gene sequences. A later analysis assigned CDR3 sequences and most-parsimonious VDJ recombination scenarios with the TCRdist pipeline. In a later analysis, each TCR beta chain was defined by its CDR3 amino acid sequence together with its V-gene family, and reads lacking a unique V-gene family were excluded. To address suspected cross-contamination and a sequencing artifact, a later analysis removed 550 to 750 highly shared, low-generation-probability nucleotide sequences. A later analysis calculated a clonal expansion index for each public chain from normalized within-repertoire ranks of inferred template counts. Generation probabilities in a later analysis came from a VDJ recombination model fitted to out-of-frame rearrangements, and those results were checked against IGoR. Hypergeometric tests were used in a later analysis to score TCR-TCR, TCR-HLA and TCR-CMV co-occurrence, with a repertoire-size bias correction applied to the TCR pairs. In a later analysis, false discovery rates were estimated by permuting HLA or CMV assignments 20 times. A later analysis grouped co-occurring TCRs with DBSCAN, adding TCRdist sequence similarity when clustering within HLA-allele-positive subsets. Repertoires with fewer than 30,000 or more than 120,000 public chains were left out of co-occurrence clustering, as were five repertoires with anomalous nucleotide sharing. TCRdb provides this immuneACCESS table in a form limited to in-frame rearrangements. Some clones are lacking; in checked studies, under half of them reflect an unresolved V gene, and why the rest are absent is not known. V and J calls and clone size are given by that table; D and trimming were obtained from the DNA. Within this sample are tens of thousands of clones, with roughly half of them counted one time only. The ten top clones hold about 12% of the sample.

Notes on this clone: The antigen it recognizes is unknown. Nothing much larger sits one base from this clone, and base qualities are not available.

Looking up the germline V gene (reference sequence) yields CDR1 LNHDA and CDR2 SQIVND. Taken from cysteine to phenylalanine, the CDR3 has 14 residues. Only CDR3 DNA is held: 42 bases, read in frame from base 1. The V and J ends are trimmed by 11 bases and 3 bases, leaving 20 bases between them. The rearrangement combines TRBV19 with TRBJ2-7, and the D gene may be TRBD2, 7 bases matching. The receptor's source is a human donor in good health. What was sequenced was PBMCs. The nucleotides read TGTGCCTCTAGACGAGGGGGAGGGAACTACGAGCAGTACTTC. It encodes CASRRGGGNYEQYF.